This T cell receptor (beta chain) was identified in a study of identical twins. Each CDR3 protein gets one entry after TCRdb re-called the 5' RACE reads with MiXCR. The sample holds approximately 210,000 distinct CDR3 sequences; roughly 15% are singletons and the top ten take 35% to 50%. The V gene's germline CDR1 is MNHEY and CDR2 SVGAGI. The CDR3 is 13 residues long. Deletions cut 2 bases from V and 7 bases from J, with 10 bases between. This clonotype was counted at least ten times. Its specificity is unknown. Study results and limitations: Models underestimated out-of-frame TCR alpha sharing in monozygotic twins.

This sample also appeared in a second study, on T cells expressing NK-cell markers. That paper notes: The sequencing cohort of eight donors included seven HCMV-seropositive individuals and one seronegative individual. In several donors, dominant clonotypes made up about 25-60.1% of CD3+CD56-NKG2C+ cells.

The chain is built from TRBV6-5 and TRBJ2-3; D perhaps matches TRBD2 (6 bases). What was sequenced was CD8+ T cells sorted from blood. This clonotype was obtained from a woman in her late teens or twenties in good health. As DNA, the CDR3 is TGTGCCAGCAGTTACAGCGGGTTGAATACGCAGTATTTT. It translates to CASSYSGLNTQYF.